Only a few counts were recorded for the clone carrying this TCR beta chain. This entry is derived from a study of blood T cell repertoires in COVID-19. About the study: Acute-phase and convalescent COVID-19 samples originated in the United States, Italy and Spain. The cDNA or gDNA used as material had been derived from T cells, B-cell-depleted T cells, or PBMCs.

In the original processing: Scientists estimated how many nucleated cells there were by amplifying reference gene primers. Method: immunoSEQ multiplex PCR; TCRdb's copy keeps in-frame clones and lacks some. V and J calls and clone size come straight from that table; D and trimming were deduced from the DNA. The table records roughly 79,000 clones, roughly 90% of them present only once. The CDR3 spans 16 residues. V was pared by 3 bases and J by 9 bases, with 10 bases of the junction left unmatched. From germline, CDR1 is MDHEN and CDR2 SYDVKM. The TCR originated in a man in his fifties or sixties with active COVID-19. The chain couples TRBV28 to TRBJ2-3, with 12 bases lining up with TRBD2. Material for sequencing was peripheral blood. The CDR3 spells CASSLSLAGGQETQYF. CDR3 DNA sequence: TGTGCCAGCAGTTTGTCCCTAGCGGGGGGGCAAGAGACGCAGTATTTT.